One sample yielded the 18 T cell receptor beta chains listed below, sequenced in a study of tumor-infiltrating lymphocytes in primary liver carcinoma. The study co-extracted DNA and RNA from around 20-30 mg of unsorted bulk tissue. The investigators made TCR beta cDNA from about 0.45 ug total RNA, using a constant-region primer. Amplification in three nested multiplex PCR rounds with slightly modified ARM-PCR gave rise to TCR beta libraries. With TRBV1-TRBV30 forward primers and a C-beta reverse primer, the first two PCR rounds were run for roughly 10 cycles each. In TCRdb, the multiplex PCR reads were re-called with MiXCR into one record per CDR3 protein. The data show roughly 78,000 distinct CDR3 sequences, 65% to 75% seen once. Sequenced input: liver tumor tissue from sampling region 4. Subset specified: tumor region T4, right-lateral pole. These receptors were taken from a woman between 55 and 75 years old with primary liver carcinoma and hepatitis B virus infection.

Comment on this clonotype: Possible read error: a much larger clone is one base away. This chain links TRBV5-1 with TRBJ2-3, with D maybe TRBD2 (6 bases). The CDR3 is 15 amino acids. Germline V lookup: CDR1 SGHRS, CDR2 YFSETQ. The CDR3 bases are TGCGCCAGCAGTGGGGCGGGATTAAGCACAGATGCGCAGTATTTT. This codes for CASSGAGLSTDAQYF. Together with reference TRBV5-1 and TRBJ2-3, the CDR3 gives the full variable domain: KAGVTQTPRYLIKTRGQQVTLSCSPISGHRSVSWYQQTPGQGLQFLFEYFSETQRNKGNFPGRFSGRQFSNSRSEMNVSTLELGDSALYLCASSGAGLSTDAQYFGPGTRLTVL.

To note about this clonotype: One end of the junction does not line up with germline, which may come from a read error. The CDR3 spells CASSLEPGTEVPF. As DNA, the CDR3 is TGTGCCAGCAGCTTAGAGCCGGGCACTGAAGTTCCCTTT. The J gene is TRBJ1-1, the V gene TRBV11-2; D unresolved. This CDR3 is 13 amino acids long. The germline gives CDR1 SGHAT, CDR2 FQNNGV.

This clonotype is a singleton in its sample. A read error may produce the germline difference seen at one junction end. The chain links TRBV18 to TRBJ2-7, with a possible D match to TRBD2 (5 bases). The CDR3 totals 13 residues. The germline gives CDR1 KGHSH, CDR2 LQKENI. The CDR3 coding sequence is TGTGCCAGCTCACCACAGAGCGGACCCGAGCGGTACTTC. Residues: CASSPQSGPERYF. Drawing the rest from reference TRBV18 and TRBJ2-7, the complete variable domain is NAGVMQNPRHLVRRRGQEARLRCSPMKGHSHVYWYRQLPEEGLKFMVYLQKENIIDESGMPKERFSAEFPKEGPSILRIQQVVRGDSAAYFCASSPQSGPERYFGPGTRLTVT.

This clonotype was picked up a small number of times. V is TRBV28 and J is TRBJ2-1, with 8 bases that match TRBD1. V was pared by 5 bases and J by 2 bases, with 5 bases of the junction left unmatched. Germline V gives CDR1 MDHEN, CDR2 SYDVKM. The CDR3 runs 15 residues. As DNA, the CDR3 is TGTGCCAGCAGTCCAGGGGGCGCAACCTACAATGAGCAGTTCTTC. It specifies CASSPGGATYNEQFF.

This chain's CDR3 is CASRLGGQEILYF. The CDR3 coding sequence is TGCGCCAGCCGCCTTGGCGGCCAAGAGATCCTGTACTTC. The rearrangement joins TRBV10-2 to TRBJ2-5, with unresolved D. CDR3 length: 13 amino acids. Germline V gene data show CDR1 as WSHSY and CDR2 as SAAADI. Trimming removed 8 bases at V and 13 bases at J, with 23 bases between.

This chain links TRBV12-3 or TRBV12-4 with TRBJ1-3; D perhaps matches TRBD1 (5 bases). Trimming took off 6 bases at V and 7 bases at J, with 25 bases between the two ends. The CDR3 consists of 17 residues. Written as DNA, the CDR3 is TGTGCCAGCAGCCTGCCCACACGGAGACCTCGGGGGAACACCATATATTTT. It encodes CASSLPTRRPRGNTIYF.

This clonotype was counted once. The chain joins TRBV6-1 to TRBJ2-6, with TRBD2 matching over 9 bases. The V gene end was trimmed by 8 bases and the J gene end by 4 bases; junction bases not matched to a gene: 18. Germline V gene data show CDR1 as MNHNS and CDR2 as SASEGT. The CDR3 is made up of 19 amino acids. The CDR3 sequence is CASSGRDVAGAVGANVLTF. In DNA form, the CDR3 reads TGTGCCAGCTCCGGCCGCGACGTAGCGGGGGCCGTGGGGGCCAACGTCCTGACTTTC.

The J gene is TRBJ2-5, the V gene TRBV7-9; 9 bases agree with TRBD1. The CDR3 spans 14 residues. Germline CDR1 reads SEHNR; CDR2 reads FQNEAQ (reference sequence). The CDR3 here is CISSLGQGQETQYF. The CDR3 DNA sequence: TGTATCAGCAGCCTAGGACAGGGGCAAGAGACCCAGTACTTC.

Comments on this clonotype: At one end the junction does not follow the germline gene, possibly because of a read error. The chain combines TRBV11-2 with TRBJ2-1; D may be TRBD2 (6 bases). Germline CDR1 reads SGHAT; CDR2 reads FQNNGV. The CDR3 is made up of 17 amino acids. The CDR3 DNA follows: TGTGCCAGCAGCTTAACCCACGGACGGGGGTATAGGGGTGAGCAGATCTTC. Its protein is CASSLTHGRGYRGEQIF. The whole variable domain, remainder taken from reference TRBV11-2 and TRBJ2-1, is EAGVAQSPRYKIIEKRQSVAFWCNPISGHATLYWYQQILGQGPKLLIQFQNNGVVDDSQLPKDRFSAERLKGVDSTLKIQPAKLEDSAVYLCASSLTHGRGYRGEQIFGPGTRLTVL.

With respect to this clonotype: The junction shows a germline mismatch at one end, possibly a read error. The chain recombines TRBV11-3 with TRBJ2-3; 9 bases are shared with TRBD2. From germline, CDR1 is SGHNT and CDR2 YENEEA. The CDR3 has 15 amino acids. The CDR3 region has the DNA TGTGCCAGCGACTTAGAAGCGGGAGGACCAGATACGCAATATTTT. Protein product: CASDLEAGGPDTQYF.

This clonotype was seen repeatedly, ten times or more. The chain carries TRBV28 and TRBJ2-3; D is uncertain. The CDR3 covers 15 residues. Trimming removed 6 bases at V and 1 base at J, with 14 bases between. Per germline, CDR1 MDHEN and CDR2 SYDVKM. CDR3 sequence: CASSVPGRGTDTQYF. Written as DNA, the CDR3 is TGTGCCAGCAGCGTACCGGGCCGCGGCACAGATACGCAGTATTTT.

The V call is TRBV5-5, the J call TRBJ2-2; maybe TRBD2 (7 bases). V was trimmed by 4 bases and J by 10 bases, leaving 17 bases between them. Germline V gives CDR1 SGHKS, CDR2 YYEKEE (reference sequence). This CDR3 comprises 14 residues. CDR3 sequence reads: CASSLGGLVVELFF. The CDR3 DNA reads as TGTGCCAGCAGCCTCGGGGGGCTGGTCGTGGAGCTGTTTTTT.

CDR3 sequence reads: CASTSRQRTLNTEAFF. DNA for the CDR3: TGTGCCAGTACCTCCCGTCAGAGAACCCTGAACACTGAAGCTTTCTTT. The V gene is TRBV19, the J gene TRBJ1-1; no clear D gene. Germline CDR1 LNHDA, CDR2 SQIVND (reference sequence). V shed 7 bases and J shed 0 bases, with 18 bases lying between them. The CDR3 totals 16 residues.

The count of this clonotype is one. The CDR3 sequence is CASNPGLGSGYTF. The CDR3 DNA reads TGCGCCAGCAACCCAGGACTGGGGAGTGGCTACACCTTC. The chain links TRBV5-1 to TRBJ1-2; D unresolved. The germline V gene has CDR1 SGHRS and CDR2 YFSETQ. V lost 6 bases and J lost 7, with 16 bases in between. The CDR3 runs 13 residues.

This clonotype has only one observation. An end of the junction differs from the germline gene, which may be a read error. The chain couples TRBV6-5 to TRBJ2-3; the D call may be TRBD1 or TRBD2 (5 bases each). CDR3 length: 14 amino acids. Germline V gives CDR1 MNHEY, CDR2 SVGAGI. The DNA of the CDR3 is TGCGCAACTGGAGCTAGAGGGGCCACAAATACGCATTGTTTT. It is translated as CATGARGATNTHCF.

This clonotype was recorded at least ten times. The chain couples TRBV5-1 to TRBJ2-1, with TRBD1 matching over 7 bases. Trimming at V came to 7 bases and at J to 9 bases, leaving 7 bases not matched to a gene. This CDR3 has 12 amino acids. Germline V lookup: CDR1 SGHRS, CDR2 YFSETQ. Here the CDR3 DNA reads TGCGCCAGCCAAGACAGGGTTGGTGAGCAGTTCTTC. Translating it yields CASQDRVGEQFF.

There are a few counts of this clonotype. This chain's CDR3 is CASGLGADTQYF. CDR3 DNA sequence: TGTGCCAGCGGTTTAGGGGCAGATACGCAGTATTTT. This rearrangement joins TRBV11-1 to TRBJ2-3; a possible D gene is TRBD1 (5 bases). The V end was cut by 8 bases, the J end by 4 bases, with 10 bases between. Germline loops: CDR1 SGHAT, CDR2 FQDESV (reference sequence). This CDR3 region has 12 residues.

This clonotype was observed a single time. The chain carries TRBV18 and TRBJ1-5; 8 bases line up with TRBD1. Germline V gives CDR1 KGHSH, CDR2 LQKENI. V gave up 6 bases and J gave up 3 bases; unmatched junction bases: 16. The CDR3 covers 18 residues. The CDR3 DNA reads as TGTGCCAGCTCGACTTCTCGACAGGGGATTAGCCTCAATCAGCCCCAGCATTTT. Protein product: CASSTSRQGISLNQPQHF.